This entry lists 21 T cell receptor beta chains sequenced from one sample in a study of a mutant IDH1 vaccine in newly diagnosed glioma (dated by TCRdb to the early 2020s). Which antigens these TCRs recognize remains unknown. This sample's time point label indicates: week 35, safety follow-up. Each vaccine dose was 300 ug of a 20-mer mutant IDH1 peptide in Montanide, given subcutaneously with topical imiquimod. The library was prepared using the immunoSEQ multiplex PCR assay. This is the immuneACCESS table as TCRdb keeps it, with only in-frame sequences that have V and J called. A part of the clones is gone; compared with another copy, unresolved V genes explain less than half, and the rest is unexplained. Counted in this sample were 20,000 to 30,000 clones; over 80% of them appeared once. The ten largest account for 30% to 35% of the sample. Source: PBMCs, taken from a glioma patient whose treatment included an IDH1 peptide vaccine. The origin of the receptors is a man aged 25 to 45 with glioma.

The rearrangement joins TRBV30 to TRBJ2-5; weak D call: TRBD2 (6 bases). CDR1 and CDR2 (germline): GTSNPN, SVGIG (reference sequence). CDR3 length equals 15 residues. V was trimmed by 3 bases and J by 2 bases, leaving 16 bases between them. Here the CDR3 reads CAWSPGTRGQETQYF. The CDR3 coding sequence is TGTGCCTGGAGCCCGGGCACCCGGGGGCAAGAGACCCAGTACTTC.

The chain is built from TRBV29-1 and TRBJ1-2; 9 bases fit TRBD1. The CDR3 contains 14 residues. CDR1 is SQVTM, CDR2 ANQGSEA, per germline. Trimming at V came to 6 bases and at J to 3 bases, leaving 8 bases not matched to a gene. The CDR3 nucleotides are TGCAGCGTGAAGACGCGGACAGGGGACTATGGCTACACCTTC. Translating it yields CSVKTRTGDYGYTF. The variable domain in full, with the rest retrieved from reference TRBV29-1 and TRBJ1-2, is SAVISQKPSRDICQRGTSLTIQCQVDSQVTMMFWYRQQPGQSLTLIATANQGSEATYESGFVIDKFPISRPNLTFSTLTVSNMSPEDSSIYLCSVKTRTGDYGYTFGSGTRLTVV.

The V call is TRBV19, the J call TRBJ2-2; no firm D call. This CDR3 is built from 14 residues. Germline V gives CDR1 LNHDA, CDR2 SQIVND (reference sequence). Trimming removed 1 base from V and 9 bases from J, with 12 bases in between. Written as DNA, the CDR3 is TGTGCCAGTAGTATAGGGCAGAGGAGCCGGGAGCTGTTTTTT. Amino acid sequence: CASSIGQRSRELFF.

This clone showed up just a few times. This chain connects TRBV7-6 to TRBJ1-1, with D hard to call. The V end lost 5 bases, the J end lost 3 bases, and 16 bases lay between the germline ends. The CDR3 has 15 residues. Per the germline V gene, CDR1 is SGHVS and CDR2 is FNYEAQ. CDR3 sequence (DNA): TGTGCCAGCAGCCCCCGTCCGGGGATTTACACTGAAGCTTTCTTT. As protein: CASSPRPGIYTEAFF. The full variable domain, completed using reference TRBV7-6 and TRBJ1-1, is GAGVSQSPRYKVTKRGQDVALRCDPISGHVSLYWYRQALGQGPEFLTYFNYEAQQDKSGLPNDRFSAERPEGSISTLTIQRTEQRDSAMYRCASSPRPGIYTEAFFGQGTRLTVV.

The chain combines TRBV15 with TRBJ2-1; possibly TRBD2 for D (7 bases). CDR1 is LNHNV, CDR2 YYDKDF, per germline (reference sequence). The CDR3 totals 15 residues. V was trimmed by 0 bases and J by 8 bases, leaving 14 bases between them. CDR3 DNA: TGTGCCACCAGCAGAGATAAGGGGGGGCTCGATGAGCAGTTCTTC. It yields the protein CATSRDKGGLDEQFF.

The CDR3 bases are TGTGCCAGCAGCTTAGAGCCTTTAGCGGGGGGGCTCAGAGAGACCCAGTACTTC. Translation: CASSLEPLAGGLRETQYF. This rearrangement joins TRBV7-2 to TRBJ2-5; 11 nucleotides agree with TRBD2. The CDR3 totals 18 residues. Germline V gene data show CDR1 as SGHTA and CDR2 as FQGNSA. V gave up 1 base and J gave up 4 bases; unmatched junction bases: 11.

The chain employs TRBV28 and TRBJ1-6; D is ambiguous. Trimming cost V 7 bases and J 10 bases, with 17 bases left between them. Germline V lookup: CDR1 MDHEN, CDR2 SYDVKM. The CDR3 spans 14 residues. CDR3 coding DNA: TGTGCCAGCAATTCAGACGGGGAACGGTCACCCCTCCACTTT. Its translation is CASNSDGERSPLHF. Full variable domain (remainder filled in from reference TRBV28 and TRBJ1-6): DVKVTQSSRYLVKRTGEKVFLECVQDMDHENMFWYRQDPGLGLRLIYFSYDVKMKEKGDIPEGYSVSREKKERFSLILESASTNQTSMYLCASNSDGERSPLHFGNGTRLTVT.

The sample holds one count of this clone. V and J are TRBV30 and TRBJ1-6; no clear D gene. Trimming stripped 2 bases from V and 6 bases from J, with 5 bases between. The CDR3 consists of 12 residues. Germline V gene data show CDR1 as GTSNPN and CDR2 as SVGIG (reference sequence). In nucleotides, the CDR3 is TGTGCCTGGAGTATAGGTAATTCACCCCTCCACTTT. It encodes CAWSIGNSPLHF.

This chain joins TRBV12-5 and TRBJ2-2, with unresolved D. The germline gives CDR1 LGHNT, CDR2 FRNRAP. This CDR3 contains 13 residues. Trimming left V 6 bases short and J 4 bases short, with 9 bases between. DNA for the CDR3: TGTGCTAGTGGGGCAGGAGTCACCGGGGAGCTGTTTTTT. Translated: CASGAGVTGELFF. The full variable domain, its missing parts supplied by reference TRBV12-5 and TRBJ2-2, is DARVTQTPRHKVTEMGQEVTMRCQPILGHNTVFWYRQTMMQGLELLAYFRNRAPLDDSGMPKDRFSAEMPDATLATLKIQPSEPRDSAVYFCASGAGVTGELFFGEGSRLTVL.

The chain is built from TRBV7-8 and TRBJ1-6; D not resolved. The V gene lost 2 bases and the J gene lost 0 bases, with 5 bases spanning the gap. The germline gives CDR1 SGHVS, CDR2 FQNEAQ. This CDR3 has 15 amino acids. CDR3 bases: TGTGCCAGCAGCTTACAGCCCTCCTATAATTCACCCCTCCACTTT. Amino acids: CASSLQPSYNSPLHF. Full variable domain (outside the CDR3, taken from reference TRBV7-8 and TRBJ1-6): GAGVSQSPRYKVAKRGQDVALRCDPISGHVSLFWYQQALGQGPEFLTYFQNEAQLDKSGLPSDRFFAERPEGSVSTLKIQRTQQEDSAVYLCASSLQPSYNSPLHFGNGTRLTVT.

The chain has TRBV5-1 and TRBJ1-2, with a weak D call TRBD1 (6 bases). The CDR3 runs to 15 residues. Germline CDR1 reads SGHRS; CDR2 reads YFSETQ. Trimming stripped 2 bases from V and 6 bases from J, with 17 bases between. The CDR3, as DNA: TGCGCCAGCAGCTTCACTACAGGGTTCGACGATGGCTACACCTTC. This gives the protein CASSFTTGFDDGYTF.

The chain recombines TRBV6-1 with TRBJ2-7; 8 nucleotides match TRBD1. There are 16 residues in the CDR3. Germline loops: CDR1 MNHNS, CDR2 SASEGT. V lost 3 bases, J lost 5 bases, and 12 bases stayed unmatched. The CDR3 is CASSERQGSRGDEQYF. In DNA, the CDR3 is TGTGCCAGCAGTGAGAGACAGGGGTCCCGAGGGGACGAGCAGTACTTC.

This rearrangement joins TRBV30 to TRBJ2-7; D is undetermined. This CDR3 has 12 residues. The germline V gene has CDR1 GTSNPN and CDR2 SVGIG (reference sequence). V was pared by 3 bases and J by 5 bases, with 11 bases between. CDR3 in amino acids: CAWRLNSHEQYF. CDR3 nucleotide sequence: TGTGCCTGGAGGTTAAATAGTCACGAGCAGTACTTC.

The chain carries TRBV7-9 and TRBJ2-7, with D unclear. The V gene's germline CDR1 is SEHNR and CDR2 FQNEAQ (reference sequence). V was cut by 5 bases and J by 4 bases, with 12 bases left in between. The CDR3 length is 13 residues. The CDR3 DNA follows: TGTGCCAGCAGCCCAGTGGCTAGTTACGAGCAGTACTTC. Protein sequence: CASSPVASYEQYF.

V gene TRBV15 combines with J gene TRBJ2-7; 10 nucleotides agree with TRBD2. CDR1 and CDR2 from the germline V gene are LNHNV and YYDKDF (reference sequence). The J segment lost 5 bases and the V segment lost 1 base, leaving 5 bases of the junction unmatched. This CDR3 is built from 15 residues. CDR3: CATSRVAGGGNEQYF. The CDR3 DNA is TGTGCCACCAGCAGAGTAGCGGGAGGTGGGAACGAGCAGTACTTC.

The chain links TRBV6-6 to TRBJ1-2; no definite D call. This CDR3 has 14 residues. V lost 4 bases to trimming and J lost 0 bases, with 9 bases between them. Germline V gene lookup returns CDR1 MNHNY and CDR2 SVGAGI (reference sequence). In DNA, the CDR3 is TGTGCCAGCAGTTGGATCGGAGCTAACTATGGCTACACCTTC. Protein sequence: CASSWIGANYGYTF.

This rearrangement joins TRBV5-6 to TRBJ1-6, with 8 bases matching TRBD1. The CDR3 is 16 residues long. The germline gives CDR1 SGHDT, CDR2 YYEEEE. Germline trimming cut 4 bases from V and 6 bases from J; bases unmatched to any gene: 9. CDR3 loop: CASSDADRDFNSPLHF. The CDR3 DNA reads TGTGCCAGCAGCGACGCGGACAGGGACTTTAATTCACCCCTCCACTTT.

This clone was detected once. J is TRBJ1-5 and V is TRBV28; a possible D gene is TRBD1 (5 bases). This CDR3 is 14 amino acids long. Germline CDR1 MDHEN, CDR2 SYDVKM. Trimming removed 7 bases from V and 1 base from J, with 11 bases in between. CDR3 in amino acids: CASIVQGSNQPQHF. DNA of the CDR3: TGTGCCAGCATAGTCCAGGGCAGCAATCAGCCCCAGCATTTT.

The chain carries TRBV5-4 and TRBJ1-1, with 9 positions matching TRBD1. Germline CDR1 reads SGHNT; CDR2 reads YYREEE (reference sequence). The CDR3 totals 16 residues. The J segment lost 7 bases and the V segment lost 4 bases, leaving 14 bases of the junction unmatched. Here the CDR3 reads CASSTPTGGGTGEAFF. In DNA, the CDR3 is TGTGCCAGCAGCACCCCGACAGGGGGGGGAACAGGTGAAGCTTTCTTT.

The chain links TRBV5-1 to TRBJ1-1; D remains unclear. The V gene's germline CDR1 is SGHRS and CDR2 YFSETQ. V lost 0 bases, J lost 8 bases, and 8 bases lay in between. CDR3 length: 12 residues. CDR3 bases: TGCGCCAGCAGCTTGGAAGGGAAAGAAGCTTTCTTT. As protein: CASSLEGKEAFF.

The chain recombines TRBV6-1 with TRBJ2-7; the match to TRBD1 covers 9 bases. Germline V gene sequence: CDR1 MNHNS, CDR2 SASEGT. This CDR3 contains 15 residues. Trimming cost V 7 bases and J 5 bases; bases outside gene matches: 12. For the CDR3, the DNA is TGTGCCAGCACACTACAAGGACAGGGGCGCCACGAGCAGTACTTC. Amino acid sequence: CASTLQGQGRHEQYF.